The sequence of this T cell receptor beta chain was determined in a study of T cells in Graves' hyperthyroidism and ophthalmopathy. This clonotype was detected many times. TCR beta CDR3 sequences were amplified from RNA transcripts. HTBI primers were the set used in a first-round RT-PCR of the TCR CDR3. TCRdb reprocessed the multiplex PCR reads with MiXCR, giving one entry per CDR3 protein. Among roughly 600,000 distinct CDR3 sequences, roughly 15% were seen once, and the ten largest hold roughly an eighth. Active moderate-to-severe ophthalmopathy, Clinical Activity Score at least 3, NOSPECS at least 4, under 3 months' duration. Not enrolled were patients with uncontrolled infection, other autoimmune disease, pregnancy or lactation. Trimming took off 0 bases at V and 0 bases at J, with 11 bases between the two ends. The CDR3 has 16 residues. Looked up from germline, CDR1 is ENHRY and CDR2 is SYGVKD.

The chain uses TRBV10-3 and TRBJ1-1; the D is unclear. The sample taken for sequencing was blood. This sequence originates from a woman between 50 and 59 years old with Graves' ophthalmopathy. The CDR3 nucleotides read TGTGCCATCAGTGAGTCACCTCCTGGAGTGAACACTGAAGCTTTCTTT. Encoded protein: CAISESPPGVNTEAFF.